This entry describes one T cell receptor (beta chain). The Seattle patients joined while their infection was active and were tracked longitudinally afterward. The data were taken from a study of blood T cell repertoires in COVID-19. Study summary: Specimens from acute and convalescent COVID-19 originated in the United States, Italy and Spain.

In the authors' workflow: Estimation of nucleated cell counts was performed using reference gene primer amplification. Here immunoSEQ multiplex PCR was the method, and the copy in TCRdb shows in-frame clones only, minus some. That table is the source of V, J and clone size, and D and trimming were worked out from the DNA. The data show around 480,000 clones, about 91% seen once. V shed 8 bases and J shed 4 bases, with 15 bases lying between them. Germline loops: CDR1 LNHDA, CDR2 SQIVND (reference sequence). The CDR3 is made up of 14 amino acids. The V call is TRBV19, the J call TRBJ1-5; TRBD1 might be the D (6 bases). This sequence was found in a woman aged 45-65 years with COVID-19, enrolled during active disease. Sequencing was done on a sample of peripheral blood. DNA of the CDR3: TGTGCCAGTGAGGCAGGGGACGTGAATCAGCCCCAGCATTTT. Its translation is CASEAGDVNQPQHF.